These 18 T cell receptor beta chains share one sample of origin, sequenced in a study of cytomegalovirus exposure and HLA in healthy donors. PCR employed 60 Vbeta and 13 Jbeta primers. TCRdb's copy holds only in-frame clones and misses some; the assay was immunoSEQ multiplex PCR. The sample has approximately 170,000 clones, 68% seen once. The sample consisted of PBMCs. These receptors were taken from a man in his fifties in good health and CMV-seronegative.

This clone has only a few counts. This rearrangement joins TRBV5-6 to TRBJ2-4, with 7 nucleotides matching TRBD2. With V trimmed by 2 bases and J by 8 bases, 7 bases remained unmatched. From germline, CDR1 is SGHDT and CDR2 YYEEEE. This CDR3 region has 14 residues. The CDR3 nucleotides read TGTGCCAGCAGCTTTGGGGGAAGCGGGGACATTCAGTACTTC. It is translated as CASSFGGSGDIQYF.

The J gene is TRBJ1-2, the V gene TRBV9; D is unclear. The CDR3 contains 15 residues. Trimming cost V 4 bases and J 4 bases, with 17 bases left between them. Germline loops: CDR1 SGDLS, CDR2 YYNGEE. The CDR3 loop reads CASSPLGSGGYGYTF. CDR3 bases: TGTGCCAGCAGCCCCCTAGGGTCCGGAGGCTATGGCTACACCTTC.

DNA of the CDR3: TGTGCCAGCTCACCCGGACAGGGTCGGTCACCCCTCCACTTT. This codes for CASSPGQGRSPLHF. The chain links TRBV18 to TRBJ1-6; TRBD1 matches at 8 bases. Germline V gives CDR1 KGHSH, CDR2 LQKENI. This CDR3 spans 14 amino acids. After removal of 3 bases from V and 10 bases from J, the junction contained 5 bases not matched to a gene.

CDR3 region: CASSFRGANTEAFF. Written as DNA, the CDR3 is TGTGCCAGCAGCTTCAGGGGCGCAAACACTGAAGCTTTCTTT. This chain joins TRBV5-6 and TRBJ1-1, with D possibly being TRBD1 (6 bases). V dropped 2 bases and J dropped 2 bases, with 10 bases sitting between them. The CDR3 consists of 14 residues. Per the germline V gene, CDR1 is SGHDT and CDR2 is YYEEEE.

This chain uses TRBV4-1 with TRBJ2-3; 8 nucleotides agree with TRBD2. J gave up 4 bases and V 5 bases, and 11 bases lay outside the gene matches. Per the germline V gene, CDR1 is MGHRA and CDR2 is YSYEKL. This CDR3 region has 16 residues. CDR3 sequence reads: CASSFPAGAAPDTQYF. CDR3 nucleotides: TGCGCCAGCAGCTTCCCAGCGGGGGCCGCCCCAGATACGCAGTATTTT.

In its sample, this clone was seen a few times. The chain is built from TRBV5-1 and TRBJ2-4; TRBD1 aligns across 8 bases. Germline loops: CDR1 SGHRS, CDR2 YFSETQ. The V segment lost 4 bases and the J segment 5 bases; nucleotides outside the gene matches: 11. CDR3 length: 16 residues. CDR3 residues: CASSRTSDRVQNIQYF. The CDR3 DNA reads TGCGCCAGCAGCCGGACTTCGGACAGGGTCCAAAACATTCAGTACTTC.

Details on this clone: The CDR3 carries no conserved terminal phenylalanine or tryptophan, so it likely arises from a read error. The DNA is left out, because the CDR3 cannot be placed on it with certainty; the CDR3 is given as TCRdb lists it. The chain couples TRBV11-2 to TRBJ2-7; TRBD2 is the table's D call, not checked against the DNA. The germline CDR1 and CDR2 sequences are SGHAT and FQNNGV. The CDR3 adds up to 10 amino acids, both ends counted. CDR3 in amino acids: CASSSDSGTI.

The J gene is TRBJ1-6, the V gene TRBV7-2, with D possibly matching TRBD1 (5 bases). Germline V gene lookup returns CDR1 SGHTA and CDR2 FQGNSA. This CDR3 has 12 amino acids. V lost 2 bases to trimming and J lost 10 bases, with 6 bases between them. The CDR3 loop reads CASSLKGSPLHF. In nucleotides, the CDR3 is TGTGCCAGCAGCTTAAAGGGGTCACCCCTCCACTTT.

The rearrangement links TRBV6-5 to TRBJ2-1; 9 bases map to TRBD2. The CDR3 contains 15 residues. J gave up 5 bases and V 0 bases, and 2 bases lay outside the gene matches. Germline-derived CDR1 and CDR2 are MNHEY and SVGAGI. CDR3 residues: CASSYSTSGHNEQFF. In nucleotides, the CDR3 is TGTGCCAGCAGTTACTCGACTAGCGGACACAATGAGCAGTTCTTC.

In this sample, this clone turned up a few times. The J gene is TRBJ2-2, the V gene TRBV7-8, with D possibly being TRBD1 (5 bases). The V end lost 2 bases, the J end lost 5 bases, and 9 bases lay between the germline ends. CDR3 size: 14 residues. Germline values: CDR1 SGHVS, CDR2 FQNEAQ. The CDR3 region is CASSLPRGTGELFF. The CDR3 bases are TGTGCCAGCAGCTTACCTAGGGGAACCGGGGAGCTGTTTTTT.

This rearrangement joins TRBV5-1 to TRBJ2-5; TRBD2 aligns across 9 bases. V was clipped by 0 bases and J by 4 bases; unmatched bases: 10. This CDR3 spans 17 amino acids. Germline CDR1 SGHRS, CDR2 YFSETQ. The CDR3 loop is CASSLDGGGAGRETQYF. The CDR3 region has the DNA TGCGCCAGCAGCTTGGATGGCGGGGGGGCCGGCCGAGAGACCCAGTACTTC.

This chain uses TRBV28 with TRBJ1-2, with 9 bases lining up with TRBD1. This CDR3 is 17 amino acids long. The V gene's germline CDR1 is MDHEN and CDR2 SYDVKM. Unmatched junction bases numbered 17, after V lost 4 bases and J lost 8 bases. The CDR3 is CASSSLSGQGGVYGYTF. The CDR3 nucleotides are TGTGCCAGCAGTTCCCTCTCGGGACAGGGAGGGGTATACGGCTACACCTTC.

The chain carries TRBV18 and TRBJ1-1, with TRBD1 matching over 7 bases. Germline CDR1 is KGHSH and CDR2 is LQKENI. The junction had 4 bases not matched to a gene; V was cut back by 4 bases and J by 5 bases. The CDR3 has 13 residues. CDR3 residues: CASSLGRGTEAFF. Here the CDR3 DNA reads TGTGCCAGCTCACTGGGCAGGGGGACTGAAGCTTTCTTT.

This clone was counted only a few times. This chain uses TRBV21-1 with TRBJ1-4; whether TRBD1, the table's D call, matches the DNA was not checked. TRBV21-1 is a known pseudogene. The CDR3 totals 17 residues. Here the CDR3 reads CASSSHRQVPTNEKLFF. CDR3 sequence (DNA): TGTGCCAGCAGCTCGCACAGACAGGTACCAACTAATGAAAAACTGTTTTTT.

This chain joins TRBV6-1 and TRBJ2-3; 7 bases align to TRBD2. This CDR3 region has 16 residues. With 1 base clipped from V and 4 bases from J, the junction kept 8 bases outside the gene matches. Germline CDR1 MNHNS, CDR2 SASEGT. The CDR3 DNA follows: TGTGCCAGCAGTGAAGGTTTCGGGGGGAAGGCAGATACGCAGTATTTT. It is translated as CASSEGFGGKADTQYF.

The genes are TRBV10-3 and TRBJ2-3; TRBD2 agrees at 8 bases. The J segment lost 2 bases and the V segment lost 6 bases, leaving 10 bases of the junction unmatched. The CDR3 loop spans 16 amino acids. Germline V gene data show CDR1 as ENHRY and CDR2 as SYGVKD. CDR3 sequence: CAISPPGGGITDTQYF. DNA for the CDR3: TGTGCCATCAGCCCCCCTGGCGGGGGGATCACAGATACGCAGTATTTT.

This clone was seen a handful of times. The chain combines TRBV27 with TRBJ2-7; a weak D match, TRBD2 (6 bases). The CDR3 length is 14 residues. Trimming took 5 bases from V and 0 from J, leaving 11 bases between them. Germline loops: CDR1 MNHEY, CDR2 SMNVEV (reference sequence). This CDR3 is CASSTLEGSYEQYF. CDR3 in DNA: TGTGCCAGCAGTACCCTGGAGGGCTCCTACGAGCAGTACTTC.

This clone has more than one count but fewer than ten. The chain is built from TRBV11-2 and TRBJ2-5, with 13 bases fitting TRBD2. This CDR3 contains 18 residues. The J segment lost 6 bases and the V segment lost 1 base, leaving 11 bases of the junction unmatched. Looked up from germline, CDR1 is SGHAT and CDR2 is FQNNGV. CDR3: CASSLAGVLAGGPKTQYF. CDR3 DNA sequence: TGTGCCAGCAGCTTAGCGGGGGTACTAGCGGGGGGGCCCAAGACCCAGTACTTC.